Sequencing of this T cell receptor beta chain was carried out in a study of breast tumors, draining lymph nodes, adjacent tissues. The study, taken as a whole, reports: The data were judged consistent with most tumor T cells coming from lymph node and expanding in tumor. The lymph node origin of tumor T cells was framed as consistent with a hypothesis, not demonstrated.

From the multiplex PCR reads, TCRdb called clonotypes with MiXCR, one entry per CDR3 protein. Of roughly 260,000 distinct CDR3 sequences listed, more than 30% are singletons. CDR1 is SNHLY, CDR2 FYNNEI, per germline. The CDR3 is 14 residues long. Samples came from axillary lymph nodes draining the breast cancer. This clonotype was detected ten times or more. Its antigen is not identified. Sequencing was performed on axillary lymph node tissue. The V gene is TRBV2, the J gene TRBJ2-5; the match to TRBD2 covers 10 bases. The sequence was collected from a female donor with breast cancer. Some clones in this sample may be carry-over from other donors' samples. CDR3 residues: CARELAGAWETQYF. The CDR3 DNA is TGTGCTCGAGAGCTAGCGGGAGCTTGGGAGACCCAGTACTTC.